These 3 T cell receptor beta chains were sequenced from one sample in a study of cytomegalovirus exposure and HLA in healthy donors. With 60 Vbeta and 13 Jbeta primers, the PCR was carried out. Data came from immunoSEQ multiplex PCR; TCRdb stores just in-frame clones and leaves some out. The sample contains around 200,000 clones, about 80% of which appear only once. The sequenced sample was PBMCs. These receptor sequences come from a woman in her forties or fifties in good health and CMV-seropositive.

The rearrangement joins TRBV6-1 to TRBJ2-5, with D possibly being TRBD2 (6 bases). From germline, CDR1 is MNHNS and CDR2 SASEGT. V lost 6 bases and J 5 bases, leaving 19 bases between the germline ends. CDR3 length: 15 amino acids. The CDR3 loop is CASSASQLGRETQYF. CDR3 bases: TGTGCCAGCAGCGCCTCACAGTTGGGGAGGGAGACCCAGTACTTC.

This clone came up a few times. The chain couples TRBV5-4 to TRBJ1-4; TRBD1 agrees at 10 bases. Germline V gene lookup returns CDR1 SGHNT and CDR2 YYREEE (reference sequence). CDR3 size: 15 residues. The V and J ends lost 3 bases and 3 bases, in that order; junction bases with no gene match: 2. Written as DNA, the CDR3 is TGTGCCAGCAGCTGGGGACAGGGGCCTAATGAAAAACTGTTTTTT. Its protein is CASSWGQGPNEKLFF.

V and J are TRBV28 and TRBJ1-2, with a weak D call TRBD1 (6 bases). The CDR3 spans 13 residues. Germline CDR1 MDHEN, CDR2 SYDVKM. The germline V and J ends were trimmed by 5 bases and 8 bases, with 15 bases remaining between them. CDR3 sequence reads: CASSPRRGGGYTF. The CDR3 coding sequence is TGTGCCAGCAGTCCCCGGAGGGGGGGAGGCTACACCTTC.